The 24 T cell receptor beta chains listed next were all sequenced from one sample in a study of CD8 T cells in ankylosing spondylitis. TCRdb ran MiXCR on the 5' RACE reads and lists one entry per CDR3 protein. The sample has some 200,000 distinct CDR3 sequences, around 13% seen once; the top ten hold 16%. Sequenced input: blood, either unsorted or a sorted T cell fraction (not recorded which). Every receptor here comes from a male donor with ankylosing spondylitis or in good health (not recorded which).

This clonotype was counted only a few times. The chain couples TRBV12-3 or TRBV12-4 to TRBJ2-5; 8 positions match TRBD2. The CDR3 spans 15 residues. V lost 4 bases and J lost 5; bases outside the gene matches: 9. The CDR3 spells CASSSESGGRETQYF. The CDR3 DNA reads as TGTGCCAGCAGTTCCGAAAGCGGGGGCAGGGAGACCCAGTACTTC.

This clonotype occurred many times. The V gene is TRBV4-1, the J gene TRBJ2-1, with D possibly being TRBD1 (5 bases). This CDR3 has 13 residues. Trimming removed 1 base at V and 8 bases at J, with 9 bases between. The germline V gene has CDR1 MGHRA and CDR2 YSYEKL. The CDR3 region has the DNA TGCGCCAGCAGCCAAGGGCAGGGTTATGAGCAGTTCTTC. It is translated as CASSQGQGYEQFF.

The V call is TRBV2, the J call TRBJ2-3; no definite D call. Trimming stripped 6 bases from V and 2 bases from J, with 15 bases between. The CDR3 contains 15 residues. Germline lookup yields CDR1 SNHLY and CDR2 FYNNEI. The CDR3 bases are TGTGCCAGCAGCGACGGTAGTCCGCTCACAGATACGCAGTATTTT. Translating gives CASSDGSPLTDTQYF.

This clonotype has just a few counts. The chain uses TRBV27 and TRBJ2-5, with 9 bases lining up with TRBD1. V dropped 5 bases and J dropped 4; count of bases not matched to a gene: 11. Germline V CDR1 and CDR2: MNHEY, SMNVEV (reference sequence). CDR3 length: 16 residues. The CDR3 reads CASSGTGGAPRETQYF. Here the CDR3 DNA reads TGTGCCAGCAGTGGAACAGGGGGCGCCCCTAGAGAGACCCAGTACTTC.

V usage is TRBV20-1 and J usage is TRBJ2-7; D might be TRBD2 (6 bases). The CDR3 is made up of 13 amino acids. Trimming cost V 5 bases and J 3 bases, with 14 bases left between them. Germline CDR1 reads DFQATT; CDR2 reads SNEGSKA (reference sequence). The CDR3 region has the DNA TGCAGTGCTGCGGGACTCCAAATCTACGAGCAGTACTTC. It is translated as CSAAGLQIYEQYF.

This clonotype was picked up a small number of times. The chain recombines TRBV27 with TRBJ1-1; 7 bases line up with TRBD1. The CDR3 runs to 17 residues. Unmatched junction bases numbered 7, after V lost 0 bases and J lost 0 bases. Germline assignment: CDR1 MNHEY and CDR2 SMNVEV (reference sequence). The CDR3 region has the DNA TGTGCCAGCAGTTTATCCCCGGACAGGCTGATGAACACTGAAGCTTTCTTT. Protein: CASSLSPDRLMNTEAFF.

This clonotype was detected a few times. The chain recombines TRBV27 with TRBJ2-7; 9 bases are a match to TRBD1. This CDR3 has 15 amino acids. The germline V gene encodes CDR1 MNHEY and CDR2 SMNVEV (reference sequence). Unmatched junction bases numbered 13, after V lost 8 bases and J lost 5 bases. CDR3 DNA: TGTGCCAGCGGACCTTTAGGACAGGGGCCCGACGAGCAGTACTTC. As protein: CASGPLGQGPDEQYF.

This clonotype has more than one count but fewer than ten. V and J are TRBV27 and TRBJ1-2; D remains ambiguous. The CDR3 is made up of 15 amino acids. V was clipped by 2 bases and J by 6 bases, with 16 bases between them. Germline-derived CDR1 and CDR2 are MNHEY and SMNVEV (reference sequence). CDR3 nucleotide sequence: TGTGCCAGCAGTTTAACCCTGGGGAAACGGCATGGCTACACCTTC. Translation gives CASSLTLGKRHGYTF.

The rearrangement uses TRBV5-1 and TRBJ1-1; D remains ambiguous. The germline V and J ends were trimmed by 4 bases and 3 bases, with 13 bases remaining between them. In germline, CDR1 is SGHRS, CDR2 YFSETQ. The CDR3 sequence is 14 residues long. CDR3 sequence reads: CASSVADGYTEAFF. The CDR3 nucleotides read TGCGCCAGCAGCGTAGCTGACGGTTACACTGAAGCTTTCTTT.

This clonotype came up a few times. V usage is TRBV6-1 and J usage is TRBJ2-7, with 9 nucleotides matching TRBD2. Germline values: CDR1 MNHNS, CDR2 SASEGT. The CDR3 is 15 amino acids. With 6 bases clipped from V and 5 bases from J, the junction kept 11 bases outside the gene matches. CDR3 sequence reads: CASSSASGAPHEQYF. The CDR3 DNA sequence: TGTGCCAGCAGCTCAGCTAGCGGGGCACCACACGAGCAGTACTTC.

Ten or more counts support this clonotype. The chain has TRBV7-9 and TRBJ1-1; 7 nucleotides align to TRBD1. Losses at the gene ends were 4 bases for V and 3 bases for J; bases not matched to a gene: 8. CDR1 SEHNR and CDR2 FQNEAQ come from the germline V gene (reference sequence). The CDR3 extends over 15 amino acids. For the CDR3, the DNA is TGTGCCAGCAGCTCCTTGGACAGGAGGGACACTGAAGCTTTCTTT. Protein: CASSSLDRRDTEAFF.

The chain couples TRBV2 to TRBJ2-1; 8 bases fit TRBD2. The CDR3 covers 16 residues. Looked up from germline, CDR1 is SNHLY and CDR2 is FYNNEI. Trimming removed 8 bases from V and 4 bases from J; junction bases left unmatched: 13. This CDR3 is CASWSSAGGRYNEQFF. In nucleotides, the CDR3 is TGTGCCAGCTGGAGTTCCGCGGGGGGCCGATACAATGAGCAGTTCTTC.

V and J are TRBV7-9 and TRBJ2-2; 8 bases line up with TRBD1. This CDR3 spans 15 amino acids. From germline, CDR1 is SEHNR and CDR2 FQNEAQ (reference sequence). With V trimmed by 3 bases and J by 6 bases, 6 bases remained unmatched. The CDR3 coding sequence is TGTGCCAGCAGCTTCCCTGGGACAGGTGCCGGGGAGCTGTTTTTT. It specifies CASSFPGTGAGELFF. The whole variable domain, remainder taken from reference TRBV7-9 and TRBJ2-2, is DTGVSQNPRHKITKRGQNVTFRCDPISEHNRLYWYRQTLGQGPEFLTYFQNEAQLEKSRLLSDRFSAERPKGSFSTLEIQRTEQGDSAMYLCASSFPGTGAGELFFGEGSRLTVL.

This clonotype was found a few times. This chain links TRBV25-1 with TRBJ2-7; D gene unclear. Germline assignment: CDR1 MGHDK and CDR2 SYGVNS. This CDR3 spans 17 amino acids. V shed 0 bases and J shed 1 base, with 16 bases lying between them. The CDR3 region has the DNA TGTGCCAGCAGTGAATATTTGAAGGATTCCATTTCCTACGAGCAGTACTTC. It yields the protein CASSEYLKDSISYEQYF.

The chain combines TRBV11-1 with TRBJ1-2, with 10 positions matching TRBD1. Germline V CDR1 and CDR2: SGHAT, FQDESV (reference sequence). Trimming removed 6 bases from V and 0 bases from J; junction bases left unmatched: 13. The CDR3 consists of 18 residues. DNA for the CDR3: TGTGCCAGCAGTGAAACTCCGGGACAGGGGAGCCCTAACTATGGCTACACCTTC. Encoded protein: CASSETPGQGSPNYGYTF.

The chain is built from TRBV27 and TRBJ2-3; tentative D call: TRBD1 (6 bases). This CDR3 region has 15 residues. The germline V gene encodes CDR1 MNHEY and CDR2 SMNVEV (reference sequence). The V gene lost 8 bases and the J gene lost 1 base, with 16 bases spanning the gap. CDR3 sequence (DNA): TGTGCCAGCGGGATTCTACAGGGAGGCACAGATACGCAGTATTTT. Its protein is CASGILQGGTDTQYF.

This clonotype was recorded a few times. The chain has TRBV3-1 and TRBJ2-7; possible D gene TRBD1, 5 bases. Trimming stripped 2 bases from V and 2 bases from J, with 16 bases between. The germline V gene has CDR1 LGHDT and CDR2 YNNKEL (reference sequence). The CDR3 contains 16 residues. Here the CDR3 reads CASSQIPTDSPYEQYF. CDR3 coding DNA: TGTGCCAGCAGCCAAATCCCGACAGACAGCCCCTACGAGCAGTACTTC.

In this sample, this clonotype turned up many times. The chain carries TRBV2 and TRBJ2-2; TRBD1 is a possible D gene (6 bases). This CDR3 has 15 amino acids. Germline CDR1 is SNHLY and CDR2 is FYNNEI. V shed 8 bases and J shed 2 bases, with 15 bases lying between them. CDR3 sequence (DNA): TGTGCCAGCGATCTCAGGGGTGAAAACACCGGGGAGCTGTTTTTT. This translates into CASDLRGENTGELFF.

This clonotype was observed a handful of times. The chain employs TRBV3-1 and TRBJ1-1, with D perhaps TRBD1 (5 bases). With 0 bases removed from V and 8 bases from J, the gap between germline ends came to 10 bases. In germline, CDR1 is LGHDT, CDR2 YNNKEL (reference sequence). The CDR3 length is 13 residues. The CDR3 spells CASSQDLRGEAFF. CDR3 DNA sequence: TGTGCCAGCAGCCAAGATCTTCGGGGCGAAGCTTTCTTT.

This clonotype came up a few times. The rearrangement links TRBV6-5 to TRBJ2-7, with 7 bases identical to TRBD2. From germline, CDR1 is MNHEY and CDR2 SVGAGI. CDR3 length equals 14 residues. The ends lost 0 bases at V and 4 bases at J; junction bases unmatched: 3. CDR3 sequence: CASSYSGGGYEQYF. The DNA of the CDR3 is TGTGCCAGCAGTTACTCGGGGGGAGGGTACGAGCAGTACTTC.

This clonotype was counted only a few times. The V call is TRBV4-1, the J call TRBJ1-1; the D gene is possibly TRBD1 (5 bases). The V end was cut by 4 bases, the J end by 0 bases, with 12 bases between. Germline CDR1 and CDR2: MGHRA and YSYEKL. This CDR3 spans 15 amino acids. The CDR3: CASSREGFMNTEAFF. The CDR3 DNA reads as TGCGCCAGCAGCCGGGAGGGGTTCATGAACACTGAAGCTTTCTTT.

This clonotype was found many times. The chain couples TRBV9 to TRBJ2-6; no clear D gene. The germline V gene has CDR1 SGDLS and CDR2 YYNGEE. Trimming pared 2 bases from V and 3 bases from J, leaving 6 bases between. This CDR3 has 14 residues. CDR3 loop: CASSVNSGANVLTF. The CDR3 coding sequence is TGTGCCAGCAGCGTGAATAGTGGGGCCAACGTCCTGACTTTC. The full variable domain, with the rest looked up from reference TRBV9 and TRBJ2-6, is DSGVTQTPKHLITATGQRVTLRCSPRSGDLSVYWYQQSLDQGLQFLIQYYNGEERAKGNILERFSAQQFPDLHSELNLSSLELGDSALYFCASSVNSGANVLTFGAGSRLTVL.

The chain carries TRBV12-3 or TRBV12-4 and TRBJ2-3; either TRBD1 or TRBD2 may supply D (8 bases each). This CDR3 comprises 15 residues. The V and J ends lost 5 bases and 5 bases respectively, with 17 bases between them. CDR3 nucleotides: TGTGCCAGCAGTCGGGGGGGACAGGCTTTAGATACGCAGTATTTT. It yields the protein CASSRGGQALDTQYF.

This clonotype has only a few counts. The rearrangement joins TRBV2 to TRBJ1-2, with 8 bases that match TRBD1. Looked up from germline, CDR1 is SNHLY and CDR2 is FYNNEI. Trimming removed 1 base from V and 8 bases from J; junction bases left unmatched: 6. This CDR3 is built from 14 residues. The CDR3 reads CASSEGQGAPGYTF. The CDR3 nucleotides are TGTGCCAGCAGTGAAGGGCAGGGGGCGCCGGGCTACACCTTC.